The entry that follows covers one TCR beta chain sequence. Its antigen is undetermined. The record originates from a study of shared clonotypes between healthy human individuals. Broader study findings: Blood was the only sampled material, and tissue repertoires likely differ. A handful of donors showed sharing of approximately 5% of naive CD4 clonotypes.

Generated by immunoSEQ multiplex PCR, the TCRdb table keeps only in-frame clones and is missing some. The repertoire consists of a few million clones, with around 95% occurring once and the leading ten covering around 0.13%. The CDR3 covers 14 residues. Germline assignment: CDR1 MNHEY and CDR2 SMNVEV (reference sequence). Trimming stripped 3 bases from V and 5 bases from J, with 10 bases between. Sequencing was carried out using naive CD4+ T cells sorted from blood. Subset here: CD45RA+ positively selected. The rearrangement uses TRBV27 and TRBJ1-4; D might be TRBD1 (5 bases). The source of this sequence is a man younger than 30 in good health. CDR3 in DNA: TGTGCCAGCAGTTTGGGGCAGCTAAATGAAAAACTGTTTTTT. Amino acids: CASSLGQLNEKLFF.